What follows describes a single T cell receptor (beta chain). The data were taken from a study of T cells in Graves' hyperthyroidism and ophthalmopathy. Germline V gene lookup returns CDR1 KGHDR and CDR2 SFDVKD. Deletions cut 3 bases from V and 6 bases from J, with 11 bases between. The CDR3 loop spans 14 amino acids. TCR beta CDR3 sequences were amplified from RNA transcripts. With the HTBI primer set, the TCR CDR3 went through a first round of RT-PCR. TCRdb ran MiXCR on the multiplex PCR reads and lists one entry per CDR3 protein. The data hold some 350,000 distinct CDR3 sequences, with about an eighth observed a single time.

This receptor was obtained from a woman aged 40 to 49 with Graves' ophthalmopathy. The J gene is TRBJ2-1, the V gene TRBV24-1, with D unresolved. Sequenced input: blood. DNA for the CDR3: TGTGCCACCAGTGATACGACAAACATCAATGAGCAGTTCTTC. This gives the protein CATSDTTNINEQFF.